This TCR beta chain was found in a study of circulating CD8 cells and anti-PD-1 response in melanoma (dated by TCRdb to 2020 to 2022). Background for the entire study: Patients received nivolumab intravenously at 3 mg/kg every 2 weeks. The melanoma cohort had some 13 patients, seven of whom got anti-PD-1 as first-line therapy, while the other six had previously had targeted therapy or immunotherapy. Patients with complete or partial responses were counted as responders, while patients with stable or progressive disease (RECIST v1.1) were counted as non-responders. The TCR repertoire analysis covered 11 melanoma patients: 7 non-responders and 4 responders. In on-treatment samples, a biotinylated anti-human IgG4 antibody was used to detect PD-1. Study-wide conclusions, independent of this receptor: The highest diversity was observed in the DNEG repertoire, similar and higher clonality was shown by the PD-1 and DPOS repertoires, and the lowest diversity was found in the TIGIT repertoires. Repertoires were mostly private between subsets, with fewer than 8% of TRB clonotypes shared at M1, and the greatest sharing occurred between DPOS and TIGIT. The cohort included both treatment-naive and previously treated patients, and the authors noted that this mix could influence results. Because tumor material could not be accessed, tumor reactivity was instead assessed with peptide assays on expanded sorted subsets. The published TCR repertoire comparisons used only baseline and M1 samples from a small cohort with few responders. Experiments were generally performed without replicates because of limited material.

Reading the germline V gene (reference sequence) gives CDR1 MNHEY and CDR2 SMNVEV. V loses 4 bases of germline sequence and J loses 5 bases, and the interval between the two ends is 12 bases. The CDR3 measures 13 amino acids from cysteine to phenylalanine. The read is trimmed to its CDR3 DNA, 39 bases read in frame from base 1. The reads were generated on a NextSeq 500. The QIAseq Immune Repertoire RNA Library Kit, Human TCR Panel was used to prepare TCR libraries from around 15 ng of total RNA. TCR libraries were sequenced on an Illumina NextSeq with a Mid Output V2 kit, using asymmetric 261x41 paired-end reads. Each TCR library was diluted to approximately 4.2 nM, after which the TCR libraries were pooled, denatured and loaded at roughly 0.98 pM. The study's own analysis went as follows. TCR FASTQ files were processed in the QIAGEN GeneGlobe Data Analysis Center, with downstream analysis in R 3.5.2. Clonality was calculated as one minus Shannon entropy normalized by the log of the number of unique productive sequences. For each subset, Fisher exact tests at 5% FDR were used to find TRA or TRB clonotypes whose abundance differed between baseline and M1. Clonotypes with differential abundance were put into four groups: emerging, expanding, contracting or non-expanding/contracting. Morisita's overlap index was used to measure how much repertoires overlapped between patients. In-frame beta chains were kept once TCRdb had trimmed the public reads at Q25 with fastp and called clones with MiXCR. Rows matching on CDR3 protein sequence are summarized as one entry with the most common DNA and genes. The V and J calls were not made by the authors but by TCRdb's processing. The sample profile shows approximately 1,300 distinct CDR3 sequences; 7.5% to 8% of them were found once. The ten biggest clones cover roughly 16% of the sample.

This clonotype is identified as medium-sized (0.01 to 0.1%). Its antigen remains unidentified. The input lacks base qualities; no much larger clone sits a single base away. Four subsets defined by PD-1 and/or TIGIT were sorted from live CD3+CD8+TCRalphabeta+ cells on a BD FACSAria II cell sorter. To characterize relevance to anti-PD-1 therapy response, circulating CD8 T cells were sorted into four subsets based on PD-1 and TIGIT expression. From each sorted CD8 T-cell subset, both TCR alpha and TCR beta chains were sequenced. Peripheral blood was drawn before the first anti-PD-1 injection and after two and four injections. Ficoll gradient centrifugation was used to isolate PBMCs right away. Until use, PBMCs were kept cryopreserved in liquid nitrogen in RPMI containing approximately 19% FCS and approximately 11% DMSO. Thawed PBMCs were stained with a viability dye and antibodies against CD3, CD8alpha, TCRalphabeta, PD-1 and TIGIT. Total RNA was extracted with the RNeasy Kit, and a RIN above 7 was reached by every sample.

The sequenced sample was CD8+ T cells from PBMCs, obtained at baseline or after one month of anti-PD-1 therapy (not recorded which). The receptor chain draws on TRBV27 and TRBJ2-7; the D gene assignment is perhaps TRBD1 or TRBD2, with each matching 5 bases. The origin of this receptor is a human donor with melanoma. The nucleotides are TGTGCCAGCAGTTCGGGGACGGCCAACGAGCAGTACTTC. It specifies CASSSGTANEQYF.